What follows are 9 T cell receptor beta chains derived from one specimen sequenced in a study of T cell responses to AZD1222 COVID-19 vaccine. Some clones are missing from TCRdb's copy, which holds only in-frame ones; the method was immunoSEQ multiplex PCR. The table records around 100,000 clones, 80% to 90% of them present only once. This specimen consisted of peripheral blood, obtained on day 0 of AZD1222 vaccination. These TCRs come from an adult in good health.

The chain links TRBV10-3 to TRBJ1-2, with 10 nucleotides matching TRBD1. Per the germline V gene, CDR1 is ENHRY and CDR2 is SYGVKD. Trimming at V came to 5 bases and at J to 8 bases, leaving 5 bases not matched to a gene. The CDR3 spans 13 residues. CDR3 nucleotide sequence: TGTGCCATCAGTCAAGGGACAGGGGACGGCTACACCTTC. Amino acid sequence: CAISQGTGDGYTF.

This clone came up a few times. The CDR3 region is CASSLTRYGNTIYF. The CDR3 DNA follows: TGCGCCAGCAGCTTGACCCGGTATGGAAACACCATATATTTT. The chain is built from TRBV5-1 and TRBJ1-3; no clear D gene. The length of the CDR3 is 14 residues. In germline, CDR1 is SGHRS, CDR2 YFSETQ. With 1 base removed from V and 3 bases from J, the gap between germline ends came to 8 bases.

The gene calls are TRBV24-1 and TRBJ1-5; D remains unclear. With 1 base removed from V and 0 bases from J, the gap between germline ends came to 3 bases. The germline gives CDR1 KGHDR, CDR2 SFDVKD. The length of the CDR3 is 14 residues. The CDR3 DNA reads TGTGCCACCAGTGATTTTTATAGCAATCAGCCCCAGCATTTT. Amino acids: CATSDFYSNQPQHF.

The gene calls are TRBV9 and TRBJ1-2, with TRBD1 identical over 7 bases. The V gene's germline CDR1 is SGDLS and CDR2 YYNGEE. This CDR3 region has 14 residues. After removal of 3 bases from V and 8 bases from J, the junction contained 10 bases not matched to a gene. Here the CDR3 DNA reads TGTGCCAGCAGCGGAGGCGGACAGGAACAGGGCTACACCTTC. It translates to CASSGGGQEQGYTF.

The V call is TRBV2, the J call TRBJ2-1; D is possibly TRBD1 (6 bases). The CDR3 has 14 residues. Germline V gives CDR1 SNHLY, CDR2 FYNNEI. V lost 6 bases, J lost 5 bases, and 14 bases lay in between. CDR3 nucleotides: TGTGCCAGCAGCGCTGACAGGTCCGACAATGAGCAGTTCTTC. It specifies CASSADRSDNEQFF. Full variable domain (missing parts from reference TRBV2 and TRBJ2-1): EPEVTQTPSHQVTQMGQEVILRCVPISNHLYFYWYRQILGQKVEFLVSFYNNEISEKSEIFDDQFSVERPDGSNFTLKIRSTKLEDSAMYFCASSADRSDNEQFFGPGTRLTVL.

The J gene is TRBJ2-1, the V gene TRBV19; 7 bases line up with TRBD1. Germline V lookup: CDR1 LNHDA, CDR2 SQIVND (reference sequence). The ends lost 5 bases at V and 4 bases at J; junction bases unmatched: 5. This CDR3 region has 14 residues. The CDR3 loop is CASSYTGVYNEQFF. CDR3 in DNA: TGTGCCAGTAGTTATACAGGGGTATACAATGAGCAGTTCTTC.

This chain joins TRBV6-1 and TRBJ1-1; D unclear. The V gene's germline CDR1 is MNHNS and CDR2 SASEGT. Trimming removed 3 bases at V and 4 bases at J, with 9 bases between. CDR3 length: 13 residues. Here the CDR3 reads CASSEGGRTEAFF. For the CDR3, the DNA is TGTGCCAGCAGTGAGGGTGGTCGCACTGAAGCTTTCTTT.

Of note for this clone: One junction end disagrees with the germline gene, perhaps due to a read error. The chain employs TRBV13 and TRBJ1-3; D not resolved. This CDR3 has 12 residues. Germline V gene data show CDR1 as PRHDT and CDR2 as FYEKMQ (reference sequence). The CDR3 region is CASSVGGNTIYF. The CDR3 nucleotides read TGTGCCAGCAGCGTAGGAGGAAACACCATATATTTT.

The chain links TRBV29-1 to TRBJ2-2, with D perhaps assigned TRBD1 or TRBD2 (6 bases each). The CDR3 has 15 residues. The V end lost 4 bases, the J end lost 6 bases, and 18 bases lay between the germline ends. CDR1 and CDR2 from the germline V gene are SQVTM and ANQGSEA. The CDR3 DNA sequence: TGCAGCGTTGGAGTTGGGTCTAGGGGGGCCGGGGAGCTGTTTTTT. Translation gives CSVGVGSRGAGELFF.